This TCR beta chain was documented in a study of T cells in Graves' hyperthyroidism and ophthalmopathy. Broader study findings: The blood repertoire included most of the expanded thyroid clonotypes above 0.001.

The CDR3 extends over 15 amino acids. Losses at the gene ends were 1 base for V and 3 bases for J; bases not matched to a gene: 8. Germline CDR1 is SQVTM and CDR2 is ANQGSEA. Amplification of TCR beta CDR3 regions was performed using RNA transcripts as template. The TCR CDR3 first-round RT-PCR relied on the HTBI primer set. TCRdb reanalysed the multiplex PCR reads using MiXCR and keeps one entry per CDR3 protein. Of approximately 600,000 distinct CDR3 sequences in the sample, about a fifth were seen once. On this clonotype: The antigen remains unidentified.

Sample: blood. The receptor was isolated from a man aged 30 to 45 with Graves' ophthalmopathy. The chain is built from TRBV29-1 and TRBJ1-2; 7 bases line up with TRBD1. In nucleotides, the CDR3 is TGCAGCGTTGAAGGGGGGACAGCCAGATACTATGGCTACACCTTC. Amino acids: CSVEGGTARYYGYTF.